One and the same sample provided the 19 T cell receptor beta chains below, sequenced in a study of cytomegalovirus exposure and HLA in healthy donors. PCR was performed using 60 Vbeta and 13 Jbeta primers. TCRdb's copy holds only in-frame clones and misses some; the assay was immunoSEQ multiplex PCR. The repertoire holds 110,000 or so clones, 7% to 9.5% seen once, with 6% in the top ten. The material sequenced was PBMCs. The source is a middle-aged woman in good health and CMV-seropositive.

The chain couples TRBV5-4 to TRBJ1-2; TRBD1 aligns across 8 bases. V shed 5 bases and J 3 bases; nucleotides not matched to a gene: 9. The CDR3 loop spans 15 amino acids. Germline CDR1 SGHNT, CDR2 YYREEE (reference sequence). DNA of the CDR3: TGTGCCAGCAGGTCAGACAGGGGATTAGACTATGGCTACACCTTC. Protein: CASRSDRGLDYGYTF.

The V and J genes are TRBV11-1 and TRBJ2-7, with D possibly matching TRBD1 (5 bases). Germline V gene data show CDR1 as SGHAT and CDR2 as FQDESV (reference sequence). CDR3 length: 14 amino acids. V was cut by 0 bases and J by 2 bases, with 8 bases left in between. Here the CDR3 reads CASSLAAGTYEQYF. Here the CDR3 DNA reads TGTGCCAGCAGCTTAGCGGCAGGGACCTACGAGCAGTACTTC. The variable domain in full, completed from reference TRBV11-1 and TRBJ2-7, reads EAEVAQSPRYKITEKSQAVAFWCDPISGHATLYWYRQILGQGPELLVQFQDESVVDDSQLPKDRFSAERLKGVDSTLKIQPAELGDSAMYLCASSLAAGTYEQYFGPGTRLTVT.

This clone has just a few counts. Here the CDR3 DNA reads TGTGCCAGTAGTGGTAGACTAGCAGCCGAGCAGTACTTC. This codes for CASSGRLAAEQYF. V gene TRBV19 combines with J gene TRBJ2-7, with TRBD2 matching 7 bases. V shed 5 bases and J 6 bases; nucleotides not matched to a gene: 7. Germline CDR1 reads LNHDA; CDR2 reads SQIVND (reference sequence). The CDR3 runs to 13 residues.

This clone has a handful of counts. The rearrangement links TRBV15 to TRBJ2-2; 7 bases align to TRBD2. Germline V lookup: CDR1 LNHNV, CDR2 YYDKDF (reference sequence). With 9 bases clipped from V and 7 bases from J, the junction kept 20 bases outside the gene matches. The CDR3 length is 17 residues. CDR3 bases: TGTGCCACTCCGACTAGGACATCGTCCCGGGGGGACGGGGAGCTGTTTTTT. Protein sequence: CATPTRTSSRGDGELFF.

This clone was seen a handful of times. The gene calls are TRBV30 and TRBJ2-7; D call uncertain. This CDR3 is 8 amino acids long. CDR1 and CDR2 from the germline V gene are GTSNPN and SVGIG (reference sequence). With 8 bases removed from V and 5 bases from J, the gap between germline ends came to 4 bases. As DNA, the CDR3 is TGTGCCCAGGACGAGCAGTACTTC. The encoded protein is CAQDEQYF.

J is TRBJ2-7 and V is TRBV10-2, with D possibly matching TRBD2 (6 bases). CDR1 and CDR2 from the germline V gene are WSHSY and SAAADI. This CDR3 has 16 amino acids. With 6 bases removed from V and 5 bases from J, the gap between germline ends came to 23 bases. CDR3 protein: CASSPRSGWGGNEQYF. The CDR3 DNA sequence: TGCGCCAGCAGCCCTAGGTCCGGGTGGGGAGGCAACGAGCAGTACTTC.

The V call is TRBV27, the J call TRBJ2-2, with D unresolved. Germline CDR1 reads MNHEY; CDR2 reads SMNVEV (reference sequence). CDR3 size: 13 residues. The V end lost 6 bases, the J end lost 1 base, and 6 bases lay between the germline ends. The CDR3 loop is CASSFLNTGELFF. DNA of the CDR3: TGTGCCAGCAGCTTCCTGAACACCGGGGAGCTGTTTTTT.

The sample holds a few counts of this clone. The rearrangement uses TRBV6-5 and TRBJ1-1; 9 nucleotides agree with TRBD1. The junction had 7 bases not matched to a gene; V was cut back by 6 bases and J by 5 bases. The CDR3 loop spans 14 amino acids. CDR1 is MNHEY and CDR2 is SVGAGI in the germline V gene. The CDR3: CASRPPTGGTEAFF. The CDR3 DNA follows: TGTGCCAGCAGACCCCCGACAGGGGGGACTGAAGCTTTCTTT.

V is TRBV13 and J is TRBJ2-3; 9 bases fit TRBD2. The CDR3 totals 14 residues. In germline, CDR1 is PRHDT, CDR2 FYEKMQ (reference sequence). With V trimmed by 4 bases and J by 5 bases, 4 bases remained unmatched. The CDR3 DNA is TGTGCCAGCAGCTCTTCTAGCGGGGTAGATACGCAGTATTTT. It yields the protein CASSSSSGVDTQYF. Full variable domain (missing parts from reference TRBV13 and TRBJ2-3): AAGVIQSPRHLIKEKRETATLKCYPIPRHDTVYWYQQGPGQDPQFLISFYEKMQSDKGSIPDRFSAQQFSDYHSELNMSSLELGDSALYFCASSSSSGVDTQYFGPGTRLTVL.

The chain joins TRBV5-4 to TRBJ2-7; 10 bases are a match to TRBD2. CDR1 is SGHNT, CDR2 YYREEE, per germline (reference sequence). V lost 7 bases to trimming and J lost 3 bases; unmatched junction nucleotides: 7. The CDR3 sequence is 14 residues long. CDR3 loop: CASQRSGGVYEQYF. The CDR3 coding sequence is TGTGCCAGCCAGCGAAGCGGGGGGGTCTACGAGCAGTACTTC. Full variable domain (remainder filled in from reference TRBV5-4 and TRBJ2-7): ETGVTQSPTHLIKTRGQQVTLRCSSQSGHNTVSWYQQALGQGPQFIFQYYREEENGRGNFPPRFSGLQFPNYSSELNVNALELDDSALYLCASQRSGGVYEQYFGPGTRLTVT.

The chain is built from TRBV30 and TRBJ1-4; 8 bases match TRBD1. CDR3 size: 15 residues. Trimming cost V 1 base and J 8 bases; bases outside gene matches: 9. Germline V gives CDR1 GTSNPN, CDR2 SVGIG (reference sequence). CDR3 region: CAWSAPNRGGEKLFF. The CDR3 DNA sequence: TGTGCCTGGAGTGCCCCAAACAGGGGGGGCGAAAAACTGTTTTTT.

This clone was picked up a small number of times. The J gene is TRBJ1-6, the V gene TRBV27, with D possibly TRBD1 on 5 matching bases. The V gene's germline CDR1 is MNHEY and CDR2 SMNVEV (reference sequence). Deletions cut 6 bases from V and 1 base from J, with 13 bases between. The CDR3 loop spans 16 amino acids. CDR3 sequence: CASREFRASYNSPLHF. For the CDR3, the DNA is TGTGCCAGCAGGGAGTTCAGGGCGTCCTATAATTCACCCCTCCACTTT.

The rearrangement links TRBV30 to TRBJ2-3, with no clear D. This CDR3 is built from 13 residues. Germline V gene sequence: CDR1 GTSNPN, CDR2 SVGIG (reference sequence). The V gene lost 3 bases and the J gene lost 0 bases, with 7 bases spanning the gap. DNA of the CDR3: TGTGCCTGGAGGTTTTTAAGCACAGATACGCAGTATTTT. Encoded protein: CAWRFLSTDTQYF.

This chain connects TRBV7-8 to TRBJ1-2; no reliable D call. Germline CDR1 is SGHVS and CDR2 is FQNEAQ. The CDR3 length is 12 residues. The V end lost 10 bases, the J end lost 10 bases, and 19 bases lay between the germline ends. The CDR3 loop is CATSWANGAYTF. The CDR3 nucleotides are TGTGCCACCTCCTGGGCCAATGGTGCCTACACCTTC.

The chain combines TRBV10-3 with TRBJ2-2; 8 bases map to TRBD1. This CDR3 is 15 amino acids long. V lost 3 bases and J lost 6; bases outside the gene matches: 6. In germline, CDR1 is ENHRY, CDR2 SYGVKD. The CDR3 sequence is CAISERNRGAGELFF. CDR3 sequence (DNA): TGTGCCATCAGTGAACGGAACAGGGGGGCCGGGGAGCTGTTTTTT.

This clone has only a few counts. The rearrangement joins TRBV2 to TRBJ1-2, with a weak D call TRBD1 (5 bases). Germline V gene data show CDR1 as SNHLY and CDR2 as FYNNEI. CDR3 size: 12 residues. The ends were cut back, 3 bases at V and 7 bases at J, with 9 bases in the middle. CDR3 bases: TGTGCCAGCAGTGAGACAGACTTTGGCTACACCTTC. Translating it yields CASSETDFGYTF.

The chain recombines TRBV11-2 with TRBJ2-3; 7 bases fit TRBD2. Germline trimming cut 5 bases from V and 7 bases from J; bases unmatched to any gene: 12. Germline loops: CDR1 SGHAT, CDR2 FQNNGV. The CDR3 runs 15 residues. The CDR3 coding sequence is TGTGCCAGCAGCGTCGCCAGCGGGGTAGGAAATACGCAGTATTTT. It codes for CASSVASGVGNTQYF.

This clone appeared a few times. The gene calls are TRBV5-4 and TRBJ2-1; TRBD2 matches at 13 bases. Germline CDR1 is SGHNT and CDR2 is YYREEE (reference sequence). CDR3 length equals 15 residues. Unmatched junction bases numbered 7, after V lost 4 bases and J lost 9 bases. CDR3 DNA sequence: TGTGCCAGCAGCCAACTAGCGGGGGGGCGAAGTGAGCAGTTCTTC. This codes for CASSQLAGGRSEQFF.

This clone was observed a few times. The CDR3 DNA reads TGCGCCAGCAGGCGTAACGACAGGGGCCCTGATGGCTACACCTTC. It yields the protein CASRRNDRGPDGYTF. V gene TRBV5-1 combines with J gene TRBJ1-2, with 8 bases identical to TRBD1. The germline V gene encodes CDR1 SGHRS and CDR2 YFSETQ. Trimming at V came to 5 bases and at J to 6 bases, leaving 12 bases not matched to a gene. The CDR3 covers 15 residues.